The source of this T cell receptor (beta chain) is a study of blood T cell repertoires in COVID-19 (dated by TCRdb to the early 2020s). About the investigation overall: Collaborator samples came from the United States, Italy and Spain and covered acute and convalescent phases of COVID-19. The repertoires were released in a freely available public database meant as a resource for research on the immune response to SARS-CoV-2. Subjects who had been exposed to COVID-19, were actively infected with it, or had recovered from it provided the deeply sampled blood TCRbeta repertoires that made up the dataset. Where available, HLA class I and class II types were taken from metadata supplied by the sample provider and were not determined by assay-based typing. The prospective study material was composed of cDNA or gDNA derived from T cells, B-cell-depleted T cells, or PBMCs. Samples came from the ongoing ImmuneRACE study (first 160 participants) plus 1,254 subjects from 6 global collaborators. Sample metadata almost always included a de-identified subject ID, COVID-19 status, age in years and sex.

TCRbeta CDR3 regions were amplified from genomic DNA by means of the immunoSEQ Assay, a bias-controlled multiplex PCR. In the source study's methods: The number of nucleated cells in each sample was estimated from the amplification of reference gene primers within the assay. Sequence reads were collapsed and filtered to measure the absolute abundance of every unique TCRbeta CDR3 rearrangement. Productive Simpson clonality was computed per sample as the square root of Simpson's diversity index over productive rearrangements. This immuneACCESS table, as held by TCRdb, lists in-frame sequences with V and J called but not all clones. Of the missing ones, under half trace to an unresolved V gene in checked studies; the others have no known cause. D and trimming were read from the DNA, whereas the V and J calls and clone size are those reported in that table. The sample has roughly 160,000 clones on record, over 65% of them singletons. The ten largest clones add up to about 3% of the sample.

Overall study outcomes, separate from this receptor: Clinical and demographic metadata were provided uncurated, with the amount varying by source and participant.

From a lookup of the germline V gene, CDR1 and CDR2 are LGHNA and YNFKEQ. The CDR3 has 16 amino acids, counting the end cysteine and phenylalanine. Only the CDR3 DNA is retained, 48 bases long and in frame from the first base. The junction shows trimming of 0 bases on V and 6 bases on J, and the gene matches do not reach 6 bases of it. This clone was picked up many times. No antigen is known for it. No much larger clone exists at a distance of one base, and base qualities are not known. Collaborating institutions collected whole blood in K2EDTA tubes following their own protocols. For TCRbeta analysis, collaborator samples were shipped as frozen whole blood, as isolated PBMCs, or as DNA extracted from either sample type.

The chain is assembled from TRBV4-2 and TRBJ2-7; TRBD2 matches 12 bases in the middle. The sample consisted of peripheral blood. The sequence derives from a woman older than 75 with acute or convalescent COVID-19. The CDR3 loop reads CASSQDAELAGGEQYF. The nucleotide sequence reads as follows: TGTGCCAGCAGCCAAGATGCAGAACTAGCGGGAGGCGAGCAGTACTTC.